This entry lists 9 T cell receptor beta chains sequenced from one sample in a study of OX40 agonist ivuxolimab in advanced cancers. Receptor libraries were prepared by the immunoSEQ multiplex PCR assay. TCRdb re-hosts the immuneACCESS table, in-frame sequences only. Its copies lack some clones; in the studies checked, an unresolved V gene accounts for under half of them, and the cause for the rest is not known. This sample is represented by tens of thousands of clones; about nine tenths of them were singletons. In total, the top ten clones hold roughly 4.3% of the sample. The sample consisted of CD4+ or CD8+ T cells sorted from blood, taken in a trial of the OX40 agonist ivuxolimab. These receptors originate from an adult with an advanced solid tumor such as melanoma, head and neck, liver or kidney cancer.

V usage is TRBV9 and J usage is TRBJ1-4; tentatively, D is TRBD1 (6 bases). With 0 bases removed from V and 8 bases from J, the gap between germline ends came to 11 bases. In germline, CDR1 is SGDLS, CDR2 YYNGEE. The CDR3 sequence is 14 residues long. CDR3 residues: CASSVARGGEKLFF. The CDR3 region has the DNA TGTGCCAGCAGCGTAGCCAGAGGGGGGGAAAAACTGTTTTTT.

CDR3 protein: CASSLTGTGSSYEQYF. The CDR3 nucleotides are TGTGCCAGCAGCCTAACCGGGACAGGGAGTTCCTACGAGCAGTACTTC. This rearrangement joins TRBV9 to TRBJ2-7, with TRBD1 identical over 9 bases. V shed 4 bases, J shed 1 base, and the junction held 9 bases outside the gene matches. The CDR3 spans 16 residues. Germline V gene sequence: CDR1 SGDLS, CDR2 YYNGEE.

The genes are TRBV5-1 and TRBJ2-7; D is possibly TRBD1 or TRBD2 (5 bases each). V was pared by 5 bases and J by 0 bases, with 15 bases between. The germline V gene encodes CDR1 SGHRS and CDR2 YFSETQ. This CDR3 contains 15 residues. CDR3 coding DNA: TGCGCCAGCAGAGACCTCGGTGGGGGCTCCTACGAGCAGTACTTC. Protein product: CASRDLGGGSYEQYF. The whole variable domain, filled in from reference TRBV5-1 and TRBJ2-7, reads KAGVTQTPRYLIKTRGQQVTLSCSPISGHRSVSWYQQTPGQGLQFLFEYFSETQRNKGNFPGRFSGRQFSNSRSEMNVSTLELGDSALYLCASRDLGGGSYEQYFGPGTRLTVT.

The chain employs TRBV9 and TRBJ2-7; D is perhaps TRBD2 (5 bases). V gave up 3 bases and J gave up 9 bases, with 19 bases separating them. The CDR3 extends over 14 amino acids. Per germline, CDR1 SGDLS and CDR2 YYNGEE. CDR3: CASSASPSLEGQYF. In DNA, the CDR3 is TGTGCCAGCAGCGCGTCGCCGAGCCTCGAGGGGCAGTACTTC.

This clone appeared a single time. The chain uses TRBV6-5 and TRBJ1-1, with a tentative D call TRBD1 (6 bases). Germline CDR1 MNHEY, CDR2 SVGAGI. The CDR3 extends over 13 amino acids. V was shortened by 6 bases and J by 5 bases, with 13 bases between the two germline ends. CDR3 nucleotide sequence: TGTGCCAGCAGCAATACAGGGAGAACTGAAGCTTTCTTT. This sequence encodes CASSNTGRTEAFF.

The V gene is TRBV4-1, the J gene TRBJ1-4, with 11 bases lining up with TRBD1. Trimming at V came to 4 bases and at J to 8 bases, leaving 9 bases not matched to a gene. The CDR3 extends over 16 amino acids. Germline V gene lookup returns CDR1 MGHRA and CDR2 YSYEKL. The CDR3 sequence: CASSRGQGAKEEKLFF. The DNA for the CDR3 is TGCGCCAGCAGCCGCGGACAGGGGGCTAAGGAGGAAAAACTGTTTTTT.

This sequence joins TRBV6-1 and TRBJ1-5; a possible D gene is TRBD1 (6 bases). Germline V lookup: CDR1 MNHNS, CDR2 SASEGT. V dropped 1 base and J dropped 10 bases, with 14 bases sitting between them. This CDR3 is 14 amino acids long. In DNA form, the CDR3 reads TGTGCCAGCAGTGAAGGGGGGGGGCGAGTTCCCCAGCATTTT. It codes for CASSEGGGRVPQHF.

V usage is TRBV6-1 and J usage is TRBJ2-3, with TRBD1 identical over 10 bases. The CDR3 is 15 residues long. J gave up 1 base and V 7 bases, and 5 bases lay outside the gene matches. In germline, CDR1 is MNHNS, CDR2 SASEGT. In DNA form, the CDR3 reads TGTGCCAGCACGGGCGGGACAGGGGGCACAGATACGCAGTATTTT. Translation: CASTGGTGGTDTQYF.

This chain joins TRBV4-1 and TRBJ2-7; D is unclear. The CDR3 runs 15 residues. From germline, CDR1 is MGHRA and CDR2 YSYEKL. Trimming took 0 bases from V and 3 from J, leaving 12 bases between them. The CDR3 region is CASSQDDGSYYEQYF. The CDR3 DNA follows: TGCGCCAGCAGCCAAGACGACGGTTCTTACTACGAGCAGTACTTC.